Sequencing of this T cell receptor (beta chain) was carried out in a study of T-cell reconstitution after alpha-beta-depleted transplantation in children. The study's findings and limits: Diversity and T-cell counts at one year after transplant derived mostly from new T cells. Alpha-beta T cells about two months after transplant reportedly derived from several hundred expanded graft clones.

Unique molecular identifiers were incorporated into the prepared TCRbeta library. Via MiXCR, TCRdb re-called the PCR reads, giving one row per CDR3 protein. The sample holds 900,000 or so distinct CDR3 sequences, 16% seen once. The CDR3 is 11 amino acids. Per germline, CDR1 LNHNV and CDR2 YYDKDF (reference sequence). V was pared by 11 bases and J by 1 base, with 8 bases between. As concerns this clonotype: What it binds is not known.

J is TRBJ1-1 and V is TRBV15; D not certain. The clonotype originates from a male patient younger than 18 who had a stem cell transplant for acute lymphoblastic leukemia, so the T cells may come from the graft donor. The sample consisted of PBMCs, mostly from graft donor cells, taken 360 days after TCRalphabeta/CD19-depleted stem cell transplant. The CDR3 here is CAYQGNTEAFF. For the CDR3, the DNA is TGTGCCTACCAAGGGAACACTGAAGCTTTCTTT.